This T cell receptor (beta chain) comes out of a study of blood T cell repertoires in COVID-19. At the level of the study: Material from acute and convalescent COVID-19 was sourced from the United States, Italy and Spain.

Original data processing: Amplification of reference gene primers provided the estimated nucleated cell counts. Assay: immunoSEQ multiplex PCR; the TCRdb copy retains only in-frame clones and omits some. That table supplies the V and J calls and clone size; D and trimming were determined from the DNA. Of over 100,000 clones in the sample, about 85% are singletons; the top ten hold roughly a tenth. The length of the CDR3 is 18 residues. The germline V gene encodes CDR1 KGHSH and CDR2 LQKENI. V shed 2 bases, J shed 5 bases, and the junction held 9 bases outside the gene matches. Sequenced input: peripheral blood. The TCR was taken from an elderly man with acute or convalescent COVID-19. J is TRBJ1-6 and V is TRBV18; TRBD1 matches at 10 bases. CDR3 DNA sequence: TGTGCCAGCTCACCATTCGGAGGACAGGGGGTGAATAATTCACCCCTCCACTTT. Translation gives CASSPFGGQGVNNSPLHF.